The entry below describes one T cell receptor beta chain. The V gene's germline CDR1 is MNHNS and CDR2 SASEGT. The CDR3 spans 14 residues. V dropped 1 base and J dropped 5 bases, with 8 bases sitting between them. The method was immunoSEQ multiplex PCR; TCRdb's version includes in-frame clones alone and lacks a portion of them. Here the sample spans under 100,000 clones, around 85% being singletons. This entry comes from a study of OX40 agonist ivuxolimab in advanced cancers. The source was CD4+ or CD8+ T cells sorted from blood, collected in a trial of the OX40 agonist ivuxolimab. The chain uses TRBV6-1 and TRBJ1-4; D is unresolved. The source of this sequence is an adult with an advanced solid tumor such as melanoma, head and neck, liver or kidney cancer. The CDR3 is CASSEDDLNEKLFF. The CDR3 DNA follows: TGTGCCAGCAGTGAAGATGACCTGAATGAAAAACTGTTTTTT.